A selection of T cell receptor beta chains follows, all from one sample in a study of OX40 agonist ivuxolimab in advanced cancers. Generated by immunoSEQ multiplex PCR, the TCRdb table keeps only in-frame clones and is missing some. This table holds approximately 60,000 clones, 85% found once. Sample: CD4+ or CD8+ T cells sorted from blood, taken in a trial of the OX40 agonist ivuxolimab. These receptors were obtained from an adult with an advanced solid tumor such as melanoma, head and neck, liver or kidney cancer. The CDR3 runs from the conserved cysteine through the conserved F or W. Fields, in order: clone size, V gene, D gene, J gene, CDR3 protein, CDR3 DNA. D genes are given only for firm matches. Only some rows state a clone size, as once, few, many or a class for expanded clones.

clone_size: .
v_call: TRBV7-9
d_call: .
j_call: TRBJ2-2
cdr3_aa: CASRRRGTGELFF
cdr3_nt: TGTGCCAGCAGGAGACGGGGAACCGGGGAGCTGTTTTTT

clone_size: .
v_call: TRBV7-2
d_call: .
j_call: TRBJ1-6
cdr3_aa: CASSTMRGTSFPPLHF
cdr3_nt: TGTGCCAGCAGCACCATGAGGGGGACCTCCTTTCCACCCCTCCACTTT

clone_size: once
v_call: TRBV10-1
d_call: .
j_call: TRBJ2-7
cdr3_aa: CASSGQAEGEQYF
cdr3_nt: TGCGCCAGCAGTGGACAGGCCGAAGGGGAGCAGTACTTC

clone_size: .
v_call: TRBV10-2
d_call: .
j_call: TRBJ1-1
cdr3_aa: CASTITGTEAFF
cdr3_nt: TGCGCCAGCACTATAACGGGCACTGAAGCTTTCTTT

clone_size: .
v_call: TRBV18
d_call: TRBD1
j_call: TRBJ2-7
cdr3_aa: CASSPQQGANEQYF
cdr3_nt: TGTGCCAGCTCCCCACAGCAGGGGGCCAACGAGCAGTACTTC

clone_size: once
v_call: TRBV9
d_call: .
j_call: TRBJ1-3
cdr3_aa: CASSVAGGSSGNTIYF
cdr3_nt: TGTGCCAGCAGCGTAGCTGGCGGGAGCTCTGGAAACACCATATATTTT

clone_size: .
v_call: TRBV27
d_call: .
j_call: TRBJ2-7
cdr3_aa: CASSLTGLTYEQYF
cdr3_nt: TGTGCCAGCAGTCTCACAGGACTGACCTACGAGCAGTACTTC

clone_size: .
v_call: TRBV9
d_call: TRBD1
j_call: TRBJ2-3
cdr3_aa: CASSRGDRGLDTQYF
cdr3_nt: TGTGCCAGCAGCCGGGGGGACAGGGGGTTAGATACGCAGTATTTT

clone_size: .
v_call: TRBV30
d_call: .
j_call: TRBJ1-6
cdr3_aa: CAWSVRPKNSPLHF
cdr3_nt: TGTGCCTGGAGTGTCAGACCGAAGAATTCACCCCTCCACTTT

clone_size: .
v_call: TRBV5-1
d_call: .
j_call: TRBJ2-5
cdr3_aa: CASSLPSRWETQYF
cdr3_nt: TGCGCCAGCAGCTTGCCCTCCCGGTGGGAGACCCAGTACTTC

clone_size: .
v_call: TRBV18
d_call: .
j_call: TRBJ1-1
cdr3_aa: CASSPGSAEAFF
cdr3_nt: TGTGCCAGCTCTCCGGGCAGTGCTGAAGCTTTCTTT

clone_size: .
v_call: TRBV5-1
d_call: .
j_call: TRBJ2-6
cdr3_aa: CASSADLSGANVLTF
cdr3_nt: TGCGCCAGCAGCGCCGACCTCTCTGGGGCCAACGTCCTGACTTTC

clone_size: .
v_call: TRBV6-5
d_call: .
j_call: TRBJ1-2
cdr3_aa: CASTNGNYGYTF
cdr3_nt: TGTGCCAGCACCAACGGGAACTATGGCTACACCTTC

clone_size: .
v_call: TRBV4-1
d_call: TRBD2
j_call: TRBJ2-3
cdr3_aa: CATTEREGRDTQYF
cdr3_nt: TGCGCCACCACAGAGCGGGAGGGCCGGGATACGCAGTATTTT

clone_size: medium-sized
v_call: TRBV7-2
d_call: .
j_call: TRBJ2-4
cdr3_aa: CASRPPGTLRNIQYF
cdr3_nt: TGTGCCAGCAGGCCCCCCGGGACACTCCGAAACATTCAGTACTTC

clone_size: .
v_call: TRBV15
d_call: .
j_call: TRBJ2-3
cdr3_aa: CATSIWRGASTDTQYF
cdr3_nt: TGTGCCACCAGCATTTGGAGGGGGGCCAGCACAGATACGCAGTATTTT

clone_size: once
v_call: TRBV7-2
d_call: .
j_call: TRBJ1-6
cdr3_aa: CASSLRAPRPSGEGSPLHF
cdr3_nt: TGTGCCAGCAGCTTAAGGGCGCCAAGACCTTCGGGAGAAGGTTCACCCCTCCACTTT

clone_size: .
v_call: TRBV11-1
d_call: .
j_call: TRBJ2-7
cdr3_aa: CASSPGSSLGEQYF
cdr3_nt: TGTGCCAGCAGCCCCGGGTCCTCCCTGGGTGAGCAGTACTTC

clone_size: .
v_call: TRBV9
d_call: .
j_call: TRBJ2-6
cdr3_aa: CASTQGVNSGANVLTF
cdr3_nt: TGTGCCAGCACCCAGGGAGTCAACTCTGGGGCCAACGTCCTGACTTTC

clone_size: .
v_call: TRBV11-3
d_call: .
j_call: TRBJ2-2
cdr3_aa: CASSRGGTANTGELFF
cdr3_nt: TGTGCCAGCAGTCGAGGCGGGACAGCGAACACCGGGGAGCTGTTTTTT

clone_size: .
v_call: TRBV4-1
d_call: TRBD1
j_call: TRBJ1-1
cdr3_aa: CASSQLGQVYSEAFF
cdr3_nt: TGCGCCAGCAGCCAACTAGGACAGGTTTACTCTGAAGCTTTCTTT

clone_size: few
v_call: TRBV14
d_call: .
j_call: TRBJ1-1
cdr3_aa: CASSQLDRLNTEAFF
cdr3_nt: TGTGCCAGCAGCCAACTAGACAGGTTAAACACTGAAGCTTTCTTT

clone_size: .
v_call: TRBV5-1
d_call: TRBD1
j_call: TRBJ2-3
cdr3_aa: CASRKGQESTDTQYF
cdr3_nt: TGCGCCAGCAGGAAGGGACAGGAAAGCACAGATACGCAGTATTTT

clone_size: .
v_call: TRBV15
d_call: .
j_call: TRBJ1-2
cdr3_aa: CATSRDLYGYTF
cdr3_nt: TGTGCCACCAGCAGAGATCTTTATGGCTACACCTTC

clone_size: once
v_call: TRBV6-1
d_call: TRBD1
j_call: TRBJ2-5
cdr3_aa: CASRDRQGWQETQYF
cdr3_nt: TGTGCCAGCAGAGATCGACAGGGGTGGCAAGAGACCCAGTACTTC

clone_size: .
v_call: TRBV6-5
d_call: TRBD1
j_call: TRBJ2-7
cdr3_aa: CASSYTGGFYEQYF
cdr3_nt: TGTGCCAGCAGTTACACAGGGGGTTTTTACGAGCAGTACTTC

clone_size: .
v_call: TRBV9
d_call: .
j_call: TRBJ2-3
cdr3_aa: CASSHTGAAASTDTQYF
cdr3_nt: TGTGCCAGCAGCCACACAGGAGCCGCCGCTAGCACAGATACGCAGTATTTT

clone_size: .
v_call: TRBV5-1
d_call: .
j_call: TRBJ2-3
cdr3_aa: CASRRTESTDTQYF
cdr3_nt: TGCGCCAGCAGAAGAACAGAAAGCACAGATACGCAGTATTTT

clone_size: .
v_call: TRBV7-9
d_call: TRBD2
j_call: TRBJ2-7
cdr3_aa: CASSFGSGRRSYEQYF
cdr3_nt: TGTGCCAGCAGCTTCGGGAGCGGGAGGCGCTCCTACGAGCAGTACTTC